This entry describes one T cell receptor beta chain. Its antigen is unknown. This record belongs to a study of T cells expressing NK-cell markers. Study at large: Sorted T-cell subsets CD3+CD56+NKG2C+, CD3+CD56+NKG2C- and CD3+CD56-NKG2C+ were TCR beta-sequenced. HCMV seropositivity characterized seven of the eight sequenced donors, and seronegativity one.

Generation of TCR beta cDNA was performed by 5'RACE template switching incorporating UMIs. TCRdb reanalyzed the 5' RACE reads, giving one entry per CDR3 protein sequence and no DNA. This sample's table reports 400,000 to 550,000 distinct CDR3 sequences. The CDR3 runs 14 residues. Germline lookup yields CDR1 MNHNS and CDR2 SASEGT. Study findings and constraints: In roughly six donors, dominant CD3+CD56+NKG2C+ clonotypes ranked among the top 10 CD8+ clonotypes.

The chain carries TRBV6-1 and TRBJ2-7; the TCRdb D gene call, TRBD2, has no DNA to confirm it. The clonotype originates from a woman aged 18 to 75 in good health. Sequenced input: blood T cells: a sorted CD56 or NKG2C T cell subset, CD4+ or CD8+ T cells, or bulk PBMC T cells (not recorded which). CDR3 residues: CASTRTSGAYEQYF.